Each of the 19 T cell receptor beta chains below was sequenced from the same sample in a study of T cells in localized non-small cell lung cancer. Repertoires were generated with immunoSEQ multiplex PCR, while TCRdb's copy carries only in-frame clones and drops some. Here the sample spans about 17,000 clones, about 89% being singletons. The sequencing here drew on peripheral blood, taken before any cancer treatment. Receptors originate from a male donor older than 55 with stage II squamous cell lung carcinoma.

The chain uses TRBV9 and TRBJ1-1, with D possibly TRBD1 on 5 matching bases. The CDR3 sequence is 13 residues long. V lost 4 bases, J lost 0 bases, and 7 bases lay in between. Per germline, CDR1 SGDLS and CDR2 YYNGEE. As DNA, the CDR3 is TGTGCCAGCAGCCGGGGGATGAACACTGAAGCTTTCTTT. This gives the protein CASSRGMNTEAFF.

This sequence joins TRBV9 and TRBJ2-7; TRBD1 agrees at 12 bases. The CDR3 has 17 amino acids. Germline assignment: CDR1 SGDLS and CDR2 YYNGEE. Unmatched junction bases numbered 12, after V lost 4 bases and J lost 4 bases. The CDR3 loop is CASSSRAGTGGAYEQYF. The CDR3 coding sequence is TGTGCCAGCAGCTCTCGGGCCGGGACAGGGGGCGCGTACGAGCAGTACTTC.

The chain recombines TRBV4-1 with TRBJ2-1; 7 bases match TRBD2. V shed 3 bases and J 1 base; nucleotides not matched to a gene: 6. The CDR3 spans 16 residues. CDR1 and CDR2 from the germline V gene are MGHRA and YSYEKL. The CDR3 DNA is TGCGCCAGCAGCCAGTACCTAGCGGCGTCCTACAATGAGCAGTTCTTC. Its translation: CASSQYLAASYNEQFF.

The rearrangement links TRBV28 to TRBJ2-1, with D perhaps assigned TRBD1 or TRBD2 (5 bases each). The germline V gene has CDR1 MDHEN and CDR2 SYDVKM. CDR3 length equals 19 residues. The ends were cut back, 5 bases at V and 3 bases at J, with 26 bases in the middle. In DNA form, the CDR3 reads TGTGCCAGCAGTCTAAACCGGGACCAAACCGATAAAAACTACAATGAGCAGTTCTTC. Translated: CASSLNRDQTDKNYNEQFF. The whole variable domain, filled in from reference TRBV28 and TRBJ2-1, reads DVKVTQSSRYLVKRTGEKVFLECVQDMDHENMFWYRQDPGLGLRLIYFSYDVKMKEKGDIPEGYSVSREKKERFSLILESASTNQTSMYLCASSLNRDQTDKNYNEQFFGPGTRLTVL.

CDR3 in amino acids: CASSPGTQIHGYTF. CDR3 nucleotides: TGTGCCAGCAGCCCGGGGACCCAAATACATGGCTACACCTTC. This chain links TRBV5-5 with TRBJ1-2; a weak D match, TRBD1 (5 bases). The CDR3 consists of 14 residues. CDR1 and CDR2 from the germline V gene are SGHKS and YYEKEE (reference sequence). Between the trimmed V and J ends, which lost 4 bases and 6 bases, there was a span of 16 bases.

The table lists this clone with a count of one. This chain joins TRBV4-1 and TRBJ2-2; TRBD2 might be the D (5 bases). Trimming removed 0 bases from V and 6 bases from J, with 8 bases in between. Germline V gene sequence: CDR1 MGHRA, CDR2 YSYEKL. CDR3 length equals 14 residues. CDR3 amino acids: CASSQDPRAGELFF. As DNA, the CDR3 is TGCGCCAGCAGCCAAGATCCGAGGGCCGGGGAGCTGTTTTTT.

The V gene is TRBV5-1, the J gene TRBJ2-5, with D hard to call. The germline V and J ends were trimmed by 0 bases and 0 bases, with 3 bases remaining between them. Germline V gene sequence: CDR1 SGHRS, CDR2 YFSETQ. The CDR3 consists of 13 residues. As DNA, the CDR3 is TGCGCCAGCAGCTTGGCAGACCAAGAGACCCAGTACTTC. It translates to CASSLADQETQYF.

The chain has TRBV9 and TRBJ2-3; D gene ambiguous. V lost 1 base, J lost 0 bases, and 3 bases lay in between. The CDR3 loop spans 13 amino acids. CDR1 and CDR2 from the germline V gene are SGDLS and YYNGEE. In DNA, the CDR3 is TGTGCCAGCAGCGTAATTAGCACAGATACGCAGTATTTT. Its translation is CASSVISTDTQYF.

This chain connects TRBV9 to TRBJ1-4; TRBD1 agrees at 9 bases. Germline V gene data show CDR1 as SGDLS and CDR2 as YYNGEE. This CDR3 comprises 15 residues. The V segment lost 0 bases and the J segment 4 bases; nucleotides outside the gene matches: 1. In nucleotides, the CDR3 is TGTGCCAGCAGCGTAGGGGGACAGGGTAATGAAAAACTGTTTTTT. This codes for CASSVGGQGNEKLFF.

The rearrangement links TRBV30 to TRBJ2-2; D assignment may be TRBD1 or TRBD2 (6 bases each). The CDR3 spans 14 residues. V was pared by 2 bases and J by 4 bases, with 11 bases between. Germline CDR1 GTSNPN, CDR2 SVGIG (reference sequence). The CDR3 sequence is CAWSKGGPTGELFF. In DNA, the CDR3 is TGTGCCTGGAGTAAGGGGGGACCCACCGGGGAGCTGTTTTTT. Full variable domain (outside the CDR3, taken from reference TRBV30 and TRBJ2-2): SQTIHQWPATLVQPVGSPLSLECTVEGTSNPNLYWYRQAAGRGLQLLFYSVGIGQISSEVPQNLSASRPQDRQFILSSKKLLLSDSGFYLCAWSKGGPTGELFFGEGSRLTVL.

V usage is TRBV6-1 and J usage is TRBJ2-7; 10 nucleotides align to TRBD2. The CDR3 runs to 15 residues. Germline CDR1 MNHNS, CDR2 SASEGT. Trimming removed 4 bases from V and 0 bases from J; junction bases left unmatched: 3. The CDR3 loop reads CASSGLAGDSYEQYF. In DNA form, the CDR3 reads TGTGCCAGCAGTGGCCTAGCGGGAGACTCCTACGAGCAGTACTTC.

V gene TRBV30 combines with J gene TRBJ2-3; no clear D. This CDR3 has 12 residues. V lost 1 base and J 7 bases, leaving 9 bases between the germline ends. From germline, CDR1 is GTSNPN and CDR2 SVGIG (reference sequence). DNA of the CDR3: TGTGCCTGGAGTGAAGCAACCTATACGCAGTATTTT. As protein: CAWSEATYTQYF.

This rearrangement joins TRBV28 to TRBJ2-4; no reliable D call. This CDR3 region has 14 residues. Germline V lookup: CDR1 MDHEN, CDR2 SYDVKM. With 5 bases removed from V and 0 bases from J, the gap between germline ends came to 8 bases. Written as DNA, the CDR3 is TGTGCCAGCAGTCCCGCGCTAGCCAAAAACATTCAGTACTTC. It is translated as CASSPALAKNIQYF. Variable domain in full (rest from reference TRBV28 and TRBJ2-4): DVKVTQSSRYLVKRTGEKVFLECVQDMDHENMFWYRQDPGLGLRLIYFSYDVKMKEKGDIPEGYSVSREKKERFSLILESASTNQTSMYLCASSPALAKNIQYFGAGTRLSVL.

The rearrangement joins TRBV11-3 to TRBJ2-1; D may match TRBD1 or TRBD2 (5 bases each). This CDR3 comprises 13 residues. Trimming removed 1 base at V and 6 bases at J, with 7 bases between. The germline gives CDR1 SGHNT, CDR2 YENEEA. For the CDR3, the DNA is TGTGCCAGCAGCTTAGGAGGGGCCAATGAGCAGTTCTTC. This codes for CASSLGGANEQFF.

This rearrangement joins TRBV18 to TRBJ2-3, with D perhaps matching TRBD1 (7 bases). Trimming took off 1 base at V and 4 bases at J, with 24 bases between the two ends. Germline V gene data show CDR1 as KGHSH and CDR2 as LQKENI. The CDR3 is made up of 19 amino acids. CDR3 DNA sequence: TGTGCCAGCTCACCACTTTCCGCAACAGGGGCCAGGGGGGCAGATACGCAGTATTTT. Translation gives CASSPLSATGARGADTQYF.

The V gene is TRBV28, the J gene TRBJ2-7; 8 bases map to TRBD1. The germline V gene has CDR1 MDHEN and CDR2 SYDVKM. The V gene end was trimmed by 4 bases and the J gene end by 2 bases; junction bases not matched to a gene: 10. This CDR3 region has 16 residues. CDR3 sequence reads: CASSSPFDRGTYEQYF. In nucleotides, the CDR3 is TGTGCCAGCAGTTCTCCCTTTGACAGGGGTACCTACGAGCAGTACTTC. Filled out from reference TRBV28 and TRBJ2-7, the complete variable domain reads DVKVTQSSRYLVKRTGEKVFLECVQDMDHENMFWYRQDPGLGLRLIYFSYDVKMKEKGDIPEGYSVSREKKERFSLILESASTNQTSMYLCASSSPFDRGTYEQYFGPGTRLTVT.

The chain recombines TRBV9 with TRBJ2-7, with TRBD1 matching over 9 bases. The length of the CDR3 is 14 residues. Trimming took 1 base from V and 3 from J; bases not matched to a gene: 2. From germline, CDR1 is SGDLS and CDR2 YYNGEE. CDR3 region: CASSVRDRDYEQYF. For the CDR3, the DNA is TGTGCCAGCAGCGTAAGGGACAGGGACTACGAGCAGTACTTC. Full variable domain (rest looked up from reference TRBV9 and TRBJ2-7): DSGVTQTPKHLITATGQRVTLRCSPRSGDLSVYWYQQSLDQGLQFLIQYYNGEERAKGNILERFSAQQFPDLHSELNLSSLELGDSALYFCASSVRDRDYEQYFGPGTRLTVT.

This chain links TRBV28 with TRBJ2-1, with a tentative D call TRBD2 (5 bases). Germline V gives CDR1 MDHEN, CDR2 SYDVKM. Trimming took 2 bases from V and 7 from J, leaving 15 bases between them. The CDR3 runs to 15 residues. The CDR3 bases are TGTGCCAGCAGTTTACTCGGTGGAGGAGGTAATGAGCAGTTCTTC. Translating it yields CASSLLGGGGNEQFF. Using reference TRBV28 and TRBJ2-1 for the parts outside the CDR3, the full variable domain is DVKVTQSSRYLVKRTGEKVFLECVQDMDHENMFWYRQDPGLGLRLIYFSYDVKMKEKGDIPEGYSVSREKKERFSLILESASTNQTSMYLCASSLLGGGGNEQFFGPGTRLTVL.

The chain employs TRBV28 and TRBJ2-7; 9 bases agree with TRBD2. The trim removed 5 bases at V and 2 bases at J, leaving 10 bases unmatched. Per the germline V gene, CDR1 is MDHEN and CDR2 is SYDVKM. CDR3 length: 16 residues. The CDR3 DNA reads TGTGCCAGCAGTAAAACCGGGACTAGCAGAACCTACGAGCAGTACTTC. Its translation is CASSKTGTSRTYEQYF.